This T cell receptor (beta chain) was obtained from a study of radiation and T cells in renal cell carcinoma (dated by TCRdb to the early 2020s). At the level of the whole study: The samples were drawn from a clinical trial, where primary renal cell carcinomas were treated with 15 Gy of stereotactic body radiation therapy and then removed by nephrectomy 4 weeks afterward. In total, roughly 52 samples, comprising roughly 25 tumors and around 27 peripheral blood samples, were subjected to TCR beta sequencing. In the 55 or so samples combined, 4,016,671 unique CDR3 nucleotide sequences were found, encoding 2,658,974 unique CDR3 amino acid sequences.

Overall results and qualifications from the work: Tracking of blood repertoire dynamics stopped at less than 5 weeks after treatment, with no follow-up past that point. In blood, the top tumor clonotypes increased from baseline to 2 weeks after radiation and then shrank by 4 weeks, which suggests a temporary expansion of tumor-resident clones. Because pretreatment tumor biopsies were not available, the baseline intratumoral presence of clonotypes could not be determined. With a single-armed trial design, the study had no way to address how radiation dose or scheduling affects the TCR repertoire.

Comments on this clone: Its antigen target is currently unknown. No much larger clone is present one base from it, and per-base qualities are unavailable.

The time point label here, explained by the study, means: blood 2 weeks post-SBRT. Sample treatment or condition, as interpreted from the label and publication: 15 Gy SBRT to primary tumor, nephrectomy 4 weeks later. To follow tumor-enriched clonotypes, serial peripheral blood was collected from radiation-treated patients at baseline and at 2 weeks and 4 weeks after SBRT. Every patient's renal cell carcinoma showed clear cell pathology. Genomic DNA for TCR sequencing was prepared using the QIAamp DNA Blood Mini Kit (Qiagen). The analyses included only samples that passed all quality control checks. TCR beta libraries were generated from genomic DNA with the immunoSEQ kit, following the manufacturer's recommendations. Library preparation used a first multiplex PCR with proprietary primers, then a second PCR adding unique barcodes, with bead cleanups after each round. Each sample batch included a kit-provided positive control reaction and a negative control reaction. The final libraries underwent checking on an Agilent 4200 TapeStation D1000 ScreenTape, volumetric pooling, and quantification by qPCR. An Illumina NextSeq500 fitted with a MidOutput 150-cycle cartridge performed the sequencing, running 156 Read1 cycles and 15 Index1 cycles with the kit's custom primers. The pooled library was loaded at 0.95 to 1 pM with approximately 20% PhiX control spiked in. The published analysis was carried out like this. Vendor-processed data were analyzed in R, and a clonotype was defined as all T cells sharing the same CDR3 nucleotide sequence. In the clone abundance analyses, frequencies in each sample were normalized to that sample's 10,000 most abundant clones. Public T cell clones, which averaged fewer than five per sample, were excluded before analysis. An abundance difference of at least 32-fold between compartments was the criterion for calling clonotypes tumor-enriched or baseline blood-enriched. A beta-binomial differential abundance model was applied to find clonotypes that expanded or contracted between blood time points. Tumor-blood repertoire similarity was measured with the Baroni-Urbani and Buser coefficient, and groups were compared using two-tailed Wilcoxon tests in R. TCRdb's version of the immuneACCESS table is confined to in-frame rearrangements and falls short of the full clone set. An unresolved V gene accounts for under half of the shortfall where checked; the remainder is of unknown origin. The DNA was the basis for D and trimming; V, J and clone size are from that table. Counted in this sample were more than 95,000 clones; around 85% of them appeared once. The ten top clones hold 5% to 6.5% of the sample.

Material: blood, obtained from a patient whose treatment included radiotherapy and nephrectomy. This TCR was recovered from a man between 45 and 60 years old with renal cell carcinoma.

The CDR3 amino acid sequence is: CASTPGRTKGGWNEQFF. The DNA sequence reads TGTGCCAGTACCCCGGGACGGACAAAGGGTGGATGGAATGAGCAGTTCTTC. Recombination joined TRBV19 with TRBJ2-1, with the D assignment possibly TRBD1 or TRBD2, given 5 matching bases for each. CDR1 and CDR2 are drawn from the germline V gene (reference sequence): LNHDA, SQIVND. V is cut by 7 bases and J by 7 bases, and the space between the germline ends is 26 bases. Spanning cysteine to phenylalanine, the CDR3 consists of 17 amino acids. Only the CDR3 region is kept as DNA, spanning 51 bases read in frame from base 1.